The 23 T cell receptor beta chains given below trace back to one sample, sequenced in a study of CD8 T cells in Susac syndrome (dated by TCRdb to between 2018 and 2021). Receptor libraries were prepared by the immunoSEQ multiplex PCR assay. RNA was extracted with the RNeasy kit and 0.5 to 1 ug was reverse transcribed using random hexamers. Clones were called with MiXCR by TCRdb after fastp trimmed the public reads at Q25, and only in-frame beta chains were retained. CDR3 protein sequences are deduplicated, and each keeps its most common genes and DNA. Within this sample are about 130,000 distinct CDR3 sequences, with about 93% of them counted one time only. Over 0.2% of the sample comes from the top ten. Sample: CD8+ T cells from PBMCs. All receptors derive from a human donor with multiple sclerosis.

The J gene is TRBJ1-5, the V gene TRBV19; 9 bases align to TRBD1. V shed 4 bases and J 3 bases; nucleotides not matched to a gene: 7. CDR3 length: 16 residues. The germline CDR1 and CDR2 sequences are LNHDA and SQIVND (reference sequence). The CDR3 coding sequence is TGTGCCAGTAGTACCACAGGGGGCGGACACAATCAGCCCCAGCATTTT. Encoded protein: CASSTTGGGHNQPQHF.

The chain links TRBV5-1 to TRBJ2-3; D unresolved. The length of the CDR3 is 14 residues. Trimming took off 0 bases at V and 4 bases at J, with 9 bases between the two ends. Germline CDR1 is SGHRS and CDR2 is YFSETQ. In DNA form, the CDR3 reads TGCGCCAGCAGCTTGGCCAACCCCTCAGATACGCAGTATTTT. Residues: CASSLANPSDTQYF. The variable domain in full, with the rest retrieved from reference TRBV5-1 and TRBJ2-3, is KAGVTQTPRYLIKTRGQQVTLSCSPISGHRSVSWYQQTPGQGLQFLFEYFSETQRNKGNFPGRFSGRQFSNSRSEMNVSTLELGDSALYLCASSLANPSDTQYFGPGTRLTVL.

The rearrangement joins TRBV23-1 to TRBJ2-1; unclear D gene. TRBV23-1 is an ORF, with its function uncertain. This CDR3 is built from 15 residues. With 0 bases removed from V and 10 bases from J, the gap between germline ends came to 16 bases. Here the CDR3 reads CASSQSPDNSGEQFF. The CDR3 region has the DNA TGCGCCAGCAGTCAATCCCCAGATAATTCAGGCGAGCAGTTCTTC.

This clonotype was counted a single time. The chain has TRBV5-6 and TRBJ2-4, with 7 bases matching TRBD1. CDR1 SGHDT and CDR2 YYEEEE come from the germline V gene. The CDR3 is 13 residues long. J was trimmed by 10 bases and V by 2 bases; bases with no gene match: 6. As DNA, the CDR3 is TGTGCCAGCAGCTTACAGGGGTCCCCAATTCAGTACTTC. Its translation is CASSLQGSPIQYF.

The V gene is TRBV29-1, the J gene TRBJ2-1; D unresolved. V lost 4 bases and J 9 bases, leaving 10 bases between the germline ends. CDR1 is SQVTM and CDR2 is ANQGSEA in the germline V gene. This CDR3 is built from 11 residues. The CDR3 coding sequence is TGCAGCGTTGTGGTAGGCCCTGAGCAGTTCTTC. Amino acids: CSVVVGPEQFF.

The gene calls are TRBV2 and TRBJ2-2; the match to TRBD2 covers 7 bases. V shed 10 bases, J shed 3 bases, and the junction held 11 bases outside the gene matches. Germline CDR1 is SNHLY and CDR2 is FYNNEI. The CDR3 covers 15 residues. The CDR3 DNA follows: TGTGCCACAAGGGGAGGGAGGCCCTACACCGGGGAGCTGTTTTTT. Translated: CATRGGRPYTGELFF.

The rearrangement links TRBV5-1 to TRBJ2-5; D is possibly TRBD2 (5 bases). Looked up from germline, CDR1 is SGHRS and CDR2 is YFSETQ. This CDR3 is built from 15 residues. V gave up 5 bases and J gave up 5 bases, with 19 bases separating them. CDR3 nucleotides: TGCGCCAGCAGGGGAGTAGAGGTGATTGGGGAGACCCAGTACTTC. As protein: CASRGVEVIGETQYF.

The CDR3 protein is CASSLAQNYGYTF. The DNA of the CDR3 is TGTGCCAGCAGCTTAGCACAAAACTATGGCTACACCTTC. The rearrangement links TRBV7-6 to TRBJ1-2, with D unclear. The CDR3 totals 13 residues. Trimming took off 0 bases at V and 2 bases at J, with 4 bases between the two ends. Germline assignment: CDR1 SGHVS and CDR2 FNYEAQ.

The V call is TRBV24-1, the J call TRBJ1-5; a weak D match, TRBD1 (6 bases). The V and J ends lost 7 bases and 3 bases respectively, with 12 bases between them. The germline V gene encodes CDR1 KGHDR and CDR2 SFDVKD. The CDR3 is 14 residues long. CDR3 DNA: TGTGCCACCAGGGGGGCAGCGCTCAATCAGCCCCAGCATTTT. Protein: CATRGAALNQPQHF.

This sequence joins TRBV7-8 and TRBJ1-1, with 10 bases matching TRBD1. Germline values: CDR1 SGHVS, CDR2 FQNEAQ. Trimming cost V 4 bases and J 5 bases; bases outside gene matches: 13. The CDR3 consists of 17 residues. The chain's CDR3 is CASSSPGQGTLGTEAFF. The CDR3 DNA follows: TGTGCCAGCAGCTCCCCGGGACAGGGGACGTTAGGGACTGAAGCTTTCTTT.

The CDR3 protein is CASSLGRRVGEAFF. The CDR3 nucleotides read TGTGCCAGCAGCTTGGGTCGTAGGGTTGGCGAAGCTTTCTTT. The rearrangement uses TRBV5-6 and TRBJ1-1; no definite D call. The CDR3 is 14 residues long. Germline V gene lookup returns CDR1 SGHDT and CDR2 YYEEEE. Trimming pared 0 bases from V and 8 bases from J, leaving 14 bases between.

For the CDR3, the DNA is TGCGCCAGCAGCCAATTGGGGGAGTATGAGCAGTTCTTC. As protein: CASSQLGEYEQFF. The rearrangement joins TRBV4-1 to TRBJ2-1; D assignment may be TRBD1 or TRBD2 (5 bases each). Germline V gene data show CDR1 as MGHRA and CDR2 as YSYEKL. This CDR3 contains 13 residues. The V end was cut by 2 bases, the J end by 8 bases, with 10 bases between.

The chain combines TRBV19 with TRBJ1-4, with TRBD1 matching over 8 bases. Unmatched junction bases numbered 7, after V lost 7 bases and J lost 6 bases. The CDR3 sequence is 14 residues long. Germline CDR1 is LNHDA and CDR2 is SQIVND (reference sequence). DNA of the CDR3: TGTGCCAGTAAGAGGACAGGGCGGTATGAAAAACTGTTTTTT. It is translated as CASKRTGRYEKLFF.

This clonotype was seen a handful of times. V usage is TRBV6-2 or TRBV6-3 and J usage is TRBJ1-2; D is ambiguous. CDR3 size: 13 residues. Trimming took off 5 bases at V and 4 bases at J, with 11 bases between the two ends. The germline gives CDR1 MNHEY, CDR2 SVGEGT. CDR3 region: CASSGLGGYGYTF. The DNA for the CDR3 is TGTGCCAGCAGTGGGCTGGGCGGCTATGGCTACACCTTC.

V gene TRBV28 combines with J gene TRBJ2-5; no clear D. V shed 2 bases and J shed 0 bases, with 7 bases lying between them. There are 14 residues in the CDR3. Germline loops: CDR1 MDHEN, CDR2 SYDVKM. The CDR3 DNA reads TGTGCCAGCAGTTTAGTTATCTACCAAGAGACCCAGTACTTC. Encoded protein: CASSLVIYQETQYF.

Within the sample, this clonotype is medium-sized (0.01 to 0.1%). The chain links TRBV5-1 to TRBJ2-1; no clear D gene. CDR3 length: 12 amino acids. CDR1 is SGHRS and CDR2 is YFSETQ in the germline V gene. With 0 bases removed from V and 8 bases from J, the gap between germline ends came to 6 bases. For the CDR3, the DNA is TGCGCCAGCAGCTTGGTCGGCGATGAGCAGTTCTTC. This sequence encodes CASSLVGDEQFF.

The table lists this clonotype with a few counts. V and J are TRBV19 and TRBJ2-1, with 10 bases matching TRBD2. This CDR3 has 13 residues. V dropped 8 bases and J dropped 4; count of bases not matched to a gene: 2. The germline CDR1 and CDR2 sequences are LNHDA and SQIVND (reference sequence). The CDR3 DNA follows: TGTGCCAGTGGACTAGCGGATTACAATGAGCAGTTCTTC. Translated: CASGLADYNEQFF.

V is TRBV28 and J is TRBJ2-7, with 8 bases identical to TRBD1. V trimming: 6 bases; J trimming: 3 bases; junction bases outside the gene matches: 13. Germline V gene data show CDR1 as MDHEN and CDR2 as SYDVKM. The CDR3 extends over 16 amino acids. The CDR3 region is CASSRLPGQVHYEQYF. CDR3 in DNA: TGTGCCAGCAGCCGACTTCCGGGACAGGTTCACTACGAGCAGTACTTC.

The chain recombines TRBV29-1 with TRBJ2-2; 11 bases fit TRBD1. CDR3 length: 14 residues. Trimming took 7 bases from V and 5 from J; bases not matched to a gene: 6. Germline V gene data show CDR1 as SQVTM and CDR2 as ANQGSEA. CDR3 sequence reads: CSAGDRGGTGELFF. The CDR3 DNA reads TGCAGCGCCGGGGACAGGGGGGGAACCGGGGAGCTGTTTTTT.

V gene TRBV25-1 combines with J gene TRBJ2-7; either TRBD1 or TRBD2 may fit D (5 bases each). With 7 bases removed from V and 3 bases from J, the gap between germline ends came to 10 bases. The CDR3 is 12 amino acids. Germline CDR1 and CDR2: MGHDK and SYGVNS. The CDR3 loop is CASTLGGYEQYF. CDR3 coding DNA: TGTGCCAGCACCCTTGGGGGCTACGAGCAGTACTTC.

J is TRBJ2-1 and V is TRBV27; TRBD2 matches at 13 bases. The CDR3 loop spans 16 amino acids. The germline gives CDR1 MNHEY, CDR2 SMNVEV (reference sequence). V was clipped by 8 bases and J by 7 bases; unmatched bases: 11. The DNA of the CDR3 is TGTGCCAGCCTCCGGACTAGCGGGAGTGGTGGGAATGAGCAGTTCTTC. Protein: CASLRTSGSGGNEQFF.

This chain joins TRBV2 and TRBJ2-1, with 13 bases identical to TRBD2. CDR1 and CDR2 from the germline V gene are SNHLY and FYNNEI. CDR3 length: 14 residues. Germline trimming cut 6 bases from V and 8 bases from J; bases unmatched to any gene: 4. In nucleotides, the CDR3 is TGTGCCAGCAGGACTAGCGGGAGGATGTATGAGCAGTTCTTC. Its protein product is CASRTSGRMYEQFF. Based on the CDR3 plus reference TRBV2 and TRBJ2-1, the full variable domain is EPEVTQTPSHQVTQMGQEVILRCVPISNHLYFYWYRQILGQKVEFLVSFYNNEISEKSEIFDDQFSVERPDGSNFTLKIRSTKLEDSAMYFCASRTSGRMYEQFFGPGTRLTVL.

The V gene is TRBV19, the J gene TRBJ2-3; TRBD1 or TRBD2 may be the D gene (5 bases each). The CDR3 has 12 residues. V was clipped by 11 bases and J by 4 bases, with 13 bases between them. From germline, CDR1 is LNHDA and CDR2 SQIVND (reference sequence). The CDR3 bases are TGTGCCGGTAACGTGGGGGCAGATACGCAGTATTTT. Its translation is CAGNVGADTQYF.